The next 5 T cell receptor beta chains were all read from a single sample in a study of T-cell reconstitution after alpha-beta-depleted transplantation in children. For TCRbeta, the library was prepared with unique molecular identifiers. TCRdb processed the PCR reads anew with MiXCR; each CDR3 protein has one entry. The sample records roughly 500,000 distinct CDR3 sequences, approximately 29% being singletons. The material was PBMCs from the stem cell graft donor, obtained from the stem cell graft. Source of these receptors: a human donor who donated a stem cell graft to a child with aplastic anemia.

The genes are TRBV12-3 or TRBV12-4 and TRBJ2-1; 12 nucleotides align to TRBD2. V shed 6 bases, J shed 9 bases, and the junction held 9 bases outside the gene matches. CDR3 size: 15 residues. This chain's CDR3 is CASRPSGRADGEQFF. CDR3 sequence (DNA): TGTGCCAGCAGACCTAGCGGGAGGGCGGACGGTGAGCAGTTCTTC.

The chain combines TRBV7-8 with TRBJ2-3, with 8 bases fitting TRBD2. The CDR3 has 16 amino acids. With 4 bases clipped from V and 0 bases from J, the junction kept 6 bases outside the gene matches. Germline V gene lookup returns CDR1 SGHVS and CDR2 FQNEAQ. CDR3 coding DNA: TGTGCCAGCAGCTCCGGCTCTAGCGGGAGCACAGATACGCAGTATTTT. Translated: CASSSGSSGSTDTQYF. The full variable domain, with the rest looked up from reference TRBV7-8 and TRBJ2-3, is GAGVSQSPRYKVAKRGQDVALRCDPISGHVSLFWYQQALGQGPEFLTYFQNEAQLDKSGLPSDRFFAERPEGSVSTLKIQRTQQEDSAVYLCASSSGSSGSTDTQYFGPGTRLTVL.

This chain connects TRBV10-3 to TRBJ1-2, with 8 bases aligning to TRBD1. V lost 3 bases, J lost 2 bases, and 14 bases stayed unmatched. CDR3 size: 18 residues. The V gene's germline CDR1 is ENHRY and CDR2 SYGVKD. In DNA form, the CDR3 reads TGTGCCATCAGTGAAGTCGGAAGTACGGGACAGGTGAACTATGGCTACACCTTC. This codes for CAISEVGSTGQVNYGYTF.

The V gene is TRBV2, the J gene TRBJ2-3; 9 bases line up with TRBD1. Germline CDR1 and CDR2: SNHLY and FYNNEI. The CDR3 loop spans 14 amino acids. The junction had 5 bases not matched to a gene; V was cut back by 7 bases and J by 3 bases. The CDR3 DNA reads TGTGCCAGCAACGCGGGACAGGGAACAGATACGCAGTATTTT. Its protein is CASNAGQGTDTQYF.

This sequence joins TRBV20-1 and TRBJ1-2; TRBD1 agrees at 7 bases. The ends lost 5 bases at V and 3 bases at J; junction bases unmatched: 18. The CDR3 loop spans 17 amino acids. Germline V gene sequence: CDR1 DFQATT, CDR2 SNEGSKA (reference sequence). CDR3 nucleotide sequence: TGCAGTGCTTTGACCCGGGACAGATCCAAAACCGACTATGGCTACACCTTC. The encoded protein is CSALTRDRSKTDYGYTF.